The entry below gives a single T cell receptor beta chain sequence along with its context. This CDR3 is 12 amino acids long. Germline CDR1 and CDR2: SQVTM and ANQGSEA. The V end lost 6 bases, the J end lost 6 bases, and 15 bases lay between the germline ends. These data originate in a study of T cell changes during pregnancy in multiple sclerosis. Clones were read by immunoSEQ multiplex PCR, and TCRdb kept only the in-frame ones, dropping some. The profile shows roughly 89,000 clones, approximately 94% of them singletons. This specimen was peripheral blood, taken in the third trimester of pregnancy. The receptor's source is a female donor with multiple sclerosis, enrolled in a pregnancy study. This chain connects TRBV29-1 to TRBJ2-7; the D gene is possibly TRBD1 (6 bases). The CDR3 region has the DNA TGCAGCGTCCGGGACAACCCCTCCGAGCAGTACTTC. This translates into CSVRDNPSEQYF.